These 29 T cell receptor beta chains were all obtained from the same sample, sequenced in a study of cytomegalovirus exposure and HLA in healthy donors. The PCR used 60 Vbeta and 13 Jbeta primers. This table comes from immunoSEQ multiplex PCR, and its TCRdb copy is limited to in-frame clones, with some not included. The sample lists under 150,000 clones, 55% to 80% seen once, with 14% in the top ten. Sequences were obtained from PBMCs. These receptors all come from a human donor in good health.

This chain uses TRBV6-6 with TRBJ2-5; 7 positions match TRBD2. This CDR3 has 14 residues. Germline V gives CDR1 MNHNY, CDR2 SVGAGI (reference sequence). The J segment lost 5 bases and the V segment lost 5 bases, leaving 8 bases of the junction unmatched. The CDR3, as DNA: TGTGCCAGCAGTATCCCGAGGGGAGGGGAGACCCAGTACTTC. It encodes CASSIPRGGETQYF.

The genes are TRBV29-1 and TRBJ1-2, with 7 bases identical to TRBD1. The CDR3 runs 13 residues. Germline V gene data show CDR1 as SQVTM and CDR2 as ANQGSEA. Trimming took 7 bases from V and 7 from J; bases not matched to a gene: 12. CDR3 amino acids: CSAPAQGESGYTF. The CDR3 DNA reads TGCAGCGCCCCTGCGCAGGGGGAGAGTGGCTACACCTTC.

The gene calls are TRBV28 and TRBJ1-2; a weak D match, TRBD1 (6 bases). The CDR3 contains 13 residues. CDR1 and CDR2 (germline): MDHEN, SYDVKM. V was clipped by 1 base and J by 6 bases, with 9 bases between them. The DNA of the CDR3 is TGTGCCAGCAGTTTATTGGCAGGGGATGGCTACACCTTC. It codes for CASSLLAGDGYTF.

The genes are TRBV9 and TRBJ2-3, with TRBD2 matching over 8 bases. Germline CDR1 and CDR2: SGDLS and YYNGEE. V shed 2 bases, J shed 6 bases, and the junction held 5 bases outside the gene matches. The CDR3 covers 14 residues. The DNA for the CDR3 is TGTGCCAGCAGCGTTGACGGACTAGCTGATACGCAGTATTTT. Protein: CASSVDGLADTQYF.

The CDR3 DNA reads as TGTGCCAGCAGTGAATTCGGGAGCCCCAATTCACCCCTCCACTTT. Translated: CASSEFGSPNSPLHF. This sequence joins TRBV6-1 and TRBJ1-6; no definite D call. Germline V gene data show CDR1 as MNHNS and CDR2 as SASEGT. With 2 bases removed from V and 7 bases from J, the gap between germline ends came to 12 bases. This CDR3 is 15 amino acids long.

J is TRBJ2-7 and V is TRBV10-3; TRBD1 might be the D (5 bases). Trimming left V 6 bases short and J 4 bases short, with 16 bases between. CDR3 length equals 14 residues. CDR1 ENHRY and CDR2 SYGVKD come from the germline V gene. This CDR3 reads CAIRDLQGRYEQYF. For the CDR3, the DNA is TGTGCCATCAGGGACCTTCAGGGTAGGTACGAGCAGTACTTC.

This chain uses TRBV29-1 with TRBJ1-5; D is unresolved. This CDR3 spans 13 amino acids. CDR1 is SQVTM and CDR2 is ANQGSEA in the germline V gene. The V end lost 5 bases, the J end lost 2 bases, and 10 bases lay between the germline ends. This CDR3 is CSVKTFGNQPQHF. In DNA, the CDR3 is TGCAGCGTTAAAACTTTTGGCAATCAGCCCCAGCATTTT.

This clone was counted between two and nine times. The CDR3 loop reads CASSLGTGGTEAFF. In DNA form, the CDR3 reads TGTGCCAGCAGTTTAGGGACAGGGGGCACTGAAGCTTTCTTT. The rearrangement joins TRBV6-5 to TRBJ1-1; 11 nucleotides line up with TRBD1. Per germline, CDR1 MNHEY and CDR2 SVGAGI. CDR3 length: 14 amino acids. V shed 4 bases and J 4 bases; nucleotides not matched to a gene: 2.

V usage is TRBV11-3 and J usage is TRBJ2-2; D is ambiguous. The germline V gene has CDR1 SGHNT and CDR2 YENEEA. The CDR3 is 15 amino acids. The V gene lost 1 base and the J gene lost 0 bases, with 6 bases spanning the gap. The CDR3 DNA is TGTGCCAGCAGCTTAGGAGCTGCGAACACCGGGGAGCTGTTTTTT. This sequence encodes CASSLGAANTGELFF.

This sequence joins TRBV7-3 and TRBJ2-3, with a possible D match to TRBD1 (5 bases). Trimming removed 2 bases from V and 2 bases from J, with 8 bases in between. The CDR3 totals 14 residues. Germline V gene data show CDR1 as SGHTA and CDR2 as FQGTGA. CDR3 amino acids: CASSLSGFTDTQYF. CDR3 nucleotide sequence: TGTGCCAGCAGCTTATCAGGGTTCACAGATACGCAGTATTTT.

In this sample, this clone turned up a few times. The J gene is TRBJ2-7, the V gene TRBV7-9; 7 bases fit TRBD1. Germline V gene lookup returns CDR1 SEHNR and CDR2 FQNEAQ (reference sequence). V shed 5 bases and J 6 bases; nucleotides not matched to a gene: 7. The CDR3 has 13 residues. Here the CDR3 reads CASSRTGPTEQYF. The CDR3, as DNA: TGTGCCAGCAGCCGGACAGGCCCCACCGAGCAGTACTTC.

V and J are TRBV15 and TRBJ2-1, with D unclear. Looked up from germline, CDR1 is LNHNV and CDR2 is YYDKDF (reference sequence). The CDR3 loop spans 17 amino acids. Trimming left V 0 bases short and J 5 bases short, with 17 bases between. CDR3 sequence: CATSRDLSGRSHNEQFF. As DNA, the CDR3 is TGTGCCACCAGCAGAGATCTGAGTGGCAGGTCCCACAATGAGCAGTTCTTC.

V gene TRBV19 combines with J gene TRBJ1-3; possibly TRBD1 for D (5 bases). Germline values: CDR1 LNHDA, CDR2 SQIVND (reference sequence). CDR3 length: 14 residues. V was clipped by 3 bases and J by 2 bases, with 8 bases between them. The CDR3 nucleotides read TGTGCCAGTAGTATCACAGGAGCTGGAAACACCATATATTTT. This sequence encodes CASSITGAGNTIYF.

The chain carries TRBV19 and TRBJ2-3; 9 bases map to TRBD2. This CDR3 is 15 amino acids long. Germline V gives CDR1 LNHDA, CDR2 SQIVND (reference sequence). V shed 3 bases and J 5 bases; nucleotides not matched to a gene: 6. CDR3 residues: CASSIIEAGGDTQYF. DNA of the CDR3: TGTGCCAGTAGTATTATAGAAGCGGGAGGAGATACGCAGTATTTT.

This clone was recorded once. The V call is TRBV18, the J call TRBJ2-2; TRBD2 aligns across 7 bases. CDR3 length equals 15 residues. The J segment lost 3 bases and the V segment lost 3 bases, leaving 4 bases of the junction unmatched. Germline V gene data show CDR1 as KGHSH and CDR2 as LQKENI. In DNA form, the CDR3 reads TGTGCCAGCTCACCGGGGGGGTTCGACACCGGGGAGCTGTTTTTT. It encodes CASSPGGFDTGELFF.

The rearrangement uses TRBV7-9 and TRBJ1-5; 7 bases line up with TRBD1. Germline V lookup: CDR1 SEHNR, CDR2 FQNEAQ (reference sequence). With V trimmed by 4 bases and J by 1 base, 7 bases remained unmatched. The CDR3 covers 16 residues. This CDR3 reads CASSWGQSRSNQPQHF. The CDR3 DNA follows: TGTGCCAGCAGCTGGGGACAGTCGCGCAGCAATCAGCCCCAGCATTTT.

The CDR3 DNA follows: TGTGCCAGCAGCCGGACAGGGGGACAGCCCCAGCATTTT. It encodes CASSRTGGQPQHF. The rearrangement uses TRBV13 and TRBJ1-5, with 10 nucleotides matching TRBD1. CDR1 and CDR2 from the germline V gene are PRHDT and FYEKMQ (reference sequence). The CDR3 contains 13 residues. J lost 7 bases, V lost 5 bases, and 2 bases had no gene match.

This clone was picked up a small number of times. The CDR3 region has the DNA TGTGCCAGCAGGTCCCCGGGTATGCAGACTGAAGCTTTCTTT. It is translated as CASRSPGMQTEAFF. The chain carries TRBV6-1 and TRBJ1-1; D gene uncertain. CDR1 MNHNS and CDR2 SASEGT come from the germline V gene. The CDR3 runs 14 residues. Trimming pared 6 bases from V and 5 bases from J, leaving 16 bases between.

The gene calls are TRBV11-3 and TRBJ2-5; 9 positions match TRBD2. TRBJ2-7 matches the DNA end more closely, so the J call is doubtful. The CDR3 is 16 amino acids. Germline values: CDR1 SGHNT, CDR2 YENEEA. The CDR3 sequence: CASSSALTSGTYEQYF. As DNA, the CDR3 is TGTGCCAGCAGCTCGGCCCTGACTAGCGGTACCTACGAGCAGTACTTC.

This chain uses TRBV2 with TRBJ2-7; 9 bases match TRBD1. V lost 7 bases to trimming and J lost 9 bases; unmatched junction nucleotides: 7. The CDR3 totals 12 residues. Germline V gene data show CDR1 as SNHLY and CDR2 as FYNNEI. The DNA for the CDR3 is TGTGCCAGCATGGGGGCGGACAGGGGGCAGTACTTC. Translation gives CASMGADRGQYF.

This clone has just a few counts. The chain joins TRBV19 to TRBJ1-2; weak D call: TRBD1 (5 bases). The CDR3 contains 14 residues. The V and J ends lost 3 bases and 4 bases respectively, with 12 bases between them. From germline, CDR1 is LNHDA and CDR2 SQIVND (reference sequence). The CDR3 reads CASSIIGAVYGYTF. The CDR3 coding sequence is TGTGCCAGTAGTATCATTGGGGCAGTCTATGGCTACACCTTC.

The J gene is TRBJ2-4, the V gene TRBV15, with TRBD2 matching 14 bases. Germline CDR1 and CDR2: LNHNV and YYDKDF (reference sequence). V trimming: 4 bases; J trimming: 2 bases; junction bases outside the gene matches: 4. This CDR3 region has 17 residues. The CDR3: CATSIGTSGSTKNIQYF. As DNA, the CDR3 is TGTGCCACCAGCATCGGGACTAGCGGGAGTACCAAAAACATTCAGTACTTC.

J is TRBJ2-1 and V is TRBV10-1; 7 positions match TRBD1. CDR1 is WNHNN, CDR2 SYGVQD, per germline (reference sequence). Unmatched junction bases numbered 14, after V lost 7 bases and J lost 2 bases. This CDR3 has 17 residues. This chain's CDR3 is CASIVRVRGLTYNEQFF. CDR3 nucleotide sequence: TGCGCCAGCATCGTTCGCGTGAGGGGGCTGACCTACAATGAGCAGTTCTTC.

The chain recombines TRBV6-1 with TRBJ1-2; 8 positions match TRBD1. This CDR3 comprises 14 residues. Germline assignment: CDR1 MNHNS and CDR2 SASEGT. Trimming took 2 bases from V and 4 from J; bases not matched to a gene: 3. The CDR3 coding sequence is TGTGCCAGCAGTGAATACGGGACAGGCTATGGCTACACCTTC. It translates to CASSEYGTGYGYTF.

The CDR3 nucleotides read TGTGCCAGCAGCGTAGCTCAGGGAACTGGAAACACCATATATTTT. Protein: CASSVAQGTGNTIYF. The chain carries TRBV9 and TRBJ1-3; possibly TRBD1 for D (5 bases). Trimming took 0 bases from V and 2 from J, leaving 9 bases between them. CDR1 is SGDLS, CDR2 YYNGEE, per germline. The CDR3 is 15 residues long.

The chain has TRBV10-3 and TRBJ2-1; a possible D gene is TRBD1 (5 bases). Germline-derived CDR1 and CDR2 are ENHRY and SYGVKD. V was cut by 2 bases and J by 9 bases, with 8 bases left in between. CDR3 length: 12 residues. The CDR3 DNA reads TGTGCCATCAGTGAGCAGGGTCCTGAGCAGTTCTTC. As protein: CAISEQGPEQFF.

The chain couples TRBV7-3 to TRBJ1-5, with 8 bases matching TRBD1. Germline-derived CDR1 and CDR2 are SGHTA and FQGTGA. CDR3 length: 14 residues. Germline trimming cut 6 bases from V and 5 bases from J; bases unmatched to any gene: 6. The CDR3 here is CASRKGQEDQPQHF. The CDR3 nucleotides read TGTGCCAGCAGAAAGGGACAGGAGGATCAGCCCCAGCATTTT.

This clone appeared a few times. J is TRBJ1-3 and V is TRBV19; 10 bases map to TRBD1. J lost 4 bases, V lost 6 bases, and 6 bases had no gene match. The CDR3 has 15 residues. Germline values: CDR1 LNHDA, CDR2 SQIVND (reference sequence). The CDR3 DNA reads TGTGCCAGTAGCCTTGACAGGGGGCAAGGAAACACCATATATTTT. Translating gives CASSLDRGQGNTIYF.

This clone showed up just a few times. In DNA form, the CDR3 reads TGTGCCAGCAGCCCTGGCGGGGGATGGCTCACTGAAGCTTTCTTT. Encoded protein: CASSPGGGWLTEAFF. The chain links TRBV5-6 to TRBJ1-1, with a possible D match to TRBD1 (5 bases). Germline CDR1 reads SGHDT; CDR2 reads YYEEEE. This CDR3 comprises 15 residues. V lost 4 bases and J 4 bases, leaving 17 bases between the germline ends.